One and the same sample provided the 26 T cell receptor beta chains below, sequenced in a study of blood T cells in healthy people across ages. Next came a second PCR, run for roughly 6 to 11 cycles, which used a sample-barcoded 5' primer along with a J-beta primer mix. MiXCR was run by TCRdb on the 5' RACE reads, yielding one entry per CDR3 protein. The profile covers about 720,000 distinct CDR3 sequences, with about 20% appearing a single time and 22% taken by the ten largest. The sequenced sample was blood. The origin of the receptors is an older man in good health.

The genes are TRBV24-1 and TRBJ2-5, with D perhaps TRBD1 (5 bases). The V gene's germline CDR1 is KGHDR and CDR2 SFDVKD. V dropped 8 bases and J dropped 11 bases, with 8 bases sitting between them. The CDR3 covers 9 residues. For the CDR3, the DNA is TGTGCCACCATTGACAGTCAGTACTTC. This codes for CATIDSQYF.

The CDR3 nucleotides read TGTGCCAGCAGCTTGGGGGTAGGACCGAGCTCCTACGAGCAGTACTTC. As protein: CASSLGVGPSSYEQYF. The chain links TRBV5-5 to TRBJ2-5; D unresolved. The J call may be incorrect, as the DNA end agrees better with TRBJ2-7. The CDR3 loop spans 16 amino acids. Germline assignment: CDR1 SGHKS and CDR2 YYEKEE (reference sequence).

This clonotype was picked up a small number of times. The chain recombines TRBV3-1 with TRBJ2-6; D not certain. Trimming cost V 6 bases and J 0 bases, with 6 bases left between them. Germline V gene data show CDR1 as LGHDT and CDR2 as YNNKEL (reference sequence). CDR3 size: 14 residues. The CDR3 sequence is CASRVTSGANVLTF. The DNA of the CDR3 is TGTGCCAGCAGAGTAACCTCTGGGGCCAACGTCCTGACTTTC.

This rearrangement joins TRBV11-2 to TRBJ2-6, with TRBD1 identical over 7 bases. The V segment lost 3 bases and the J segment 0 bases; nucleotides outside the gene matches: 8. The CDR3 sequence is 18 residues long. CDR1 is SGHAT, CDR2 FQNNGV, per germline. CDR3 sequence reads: CASSLLGQEGSGANVLTF. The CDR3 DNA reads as TGTGCCAGCAGCTTGTTAGGACAGGAAGGCTCTGGGGCCAACGTCCTGACTTTC.

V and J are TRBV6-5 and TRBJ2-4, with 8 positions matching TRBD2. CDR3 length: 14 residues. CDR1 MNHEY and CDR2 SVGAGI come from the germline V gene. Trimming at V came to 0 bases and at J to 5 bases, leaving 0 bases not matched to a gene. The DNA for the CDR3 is TGTGCCAGCAGTTACTCGCGGGGGGAAAACATTCAGTACTTC. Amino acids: CASSYSRGENIQYF.

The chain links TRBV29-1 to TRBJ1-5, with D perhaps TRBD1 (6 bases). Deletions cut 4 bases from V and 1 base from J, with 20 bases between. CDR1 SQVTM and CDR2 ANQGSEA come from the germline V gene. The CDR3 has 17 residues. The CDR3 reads CSVVGRGRGLSNQPQHF. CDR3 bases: TGCAGCGTTGTAGGGCGGGGGCGCGGGTTAAGCAATCAGCCCCAGCATTTT.

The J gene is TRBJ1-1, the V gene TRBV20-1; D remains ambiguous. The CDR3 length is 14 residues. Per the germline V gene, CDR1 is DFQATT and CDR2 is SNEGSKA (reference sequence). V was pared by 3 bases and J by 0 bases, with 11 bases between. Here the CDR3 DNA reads TGCAGTGCTAGGCCTTGGACGGTGAACACTGAAGCTTTCTTT. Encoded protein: CSARPWTVNTEAFF.

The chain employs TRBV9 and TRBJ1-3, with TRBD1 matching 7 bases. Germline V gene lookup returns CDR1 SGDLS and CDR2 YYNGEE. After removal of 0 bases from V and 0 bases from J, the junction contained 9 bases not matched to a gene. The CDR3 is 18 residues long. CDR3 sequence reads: CASSVGQGGPVSGNTIYF. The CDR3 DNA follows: TGTGCCAGCAGCGTAGGTCAGGGGGGGCCCGTCTCTGGAAACACCATATATTTT.

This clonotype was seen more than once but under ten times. CDR3 sequence: CASSQGGNLQYF. CDR3 DNA sequence: TGTGCCAGCAGCCAAGGCGGGAATCTCCAGTATTTT. J is TRBJ2-3 and V is TRBV7-9; D is possibly TRBD2 (6 bases). Germline V CDR1 and CDR2: SEHNR, FQNEAQ (reference sequence). This CDR3 is built from 12 residues. V was pared by 5 bases and J by 12 bases, with 15 bases between.

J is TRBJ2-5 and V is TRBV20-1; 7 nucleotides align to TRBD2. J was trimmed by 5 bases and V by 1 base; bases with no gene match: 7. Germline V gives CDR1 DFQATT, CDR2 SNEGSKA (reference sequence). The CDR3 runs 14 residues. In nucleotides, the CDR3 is TGCAGTGCTAGAGTGGGGGAGGGCCAGGAGACCCAGTACTTC. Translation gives CSARVGEGQETQYF.

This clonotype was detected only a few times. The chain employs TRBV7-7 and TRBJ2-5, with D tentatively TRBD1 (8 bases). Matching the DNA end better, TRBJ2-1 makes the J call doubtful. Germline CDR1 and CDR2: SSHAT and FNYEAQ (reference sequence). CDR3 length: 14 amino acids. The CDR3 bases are TGTGCCAGCAGCTTAGGGACAGGGAGGGATGAGCAGTTCTTC. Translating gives CASSLGTGRDEQFF.

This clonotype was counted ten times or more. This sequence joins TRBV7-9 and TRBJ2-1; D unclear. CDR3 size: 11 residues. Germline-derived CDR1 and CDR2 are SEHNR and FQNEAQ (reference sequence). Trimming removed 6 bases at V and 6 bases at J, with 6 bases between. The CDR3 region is CASRRSNEQFF. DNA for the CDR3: TGTGCCAGCAGGCGATCCAATGAGCAGTTCTTC. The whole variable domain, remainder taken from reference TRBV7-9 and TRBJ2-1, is DTGVSQNPRHKITKRGQNVTFRCDPISEHNRLYWYRQTLGQGPEFLTYFQNEAQLEKSRLLSDRFSAERPKGSFSTLEIQRTEQGDSAMYLCASRRSNEQFFGPGTRLTVL.

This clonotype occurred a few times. CDR3 amino acids: CASHEGLSQETQYF. In DNA, the CDR3 is TGTGCCAGCCATGAGGGACTCTCACAAGAGACCCAGTACTTC. The genes are TRBV11-3 and TRBJ2-1; D is possibly TRBD2 (6 bases). The last part of the DNA fits TRBJ2-5 better; the J call may be wrong. The germline gives CDR1 SGHNT, CDR2 YENEEA. This CDR3 is 14 amino acids long.

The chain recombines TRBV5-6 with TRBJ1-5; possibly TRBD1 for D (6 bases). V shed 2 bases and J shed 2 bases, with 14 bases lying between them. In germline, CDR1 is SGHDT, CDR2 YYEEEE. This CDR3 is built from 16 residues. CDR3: CASSLAGGAGNQPQHF. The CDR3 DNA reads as TGTGCCAGCAGCTTAGCCGGGGGCGCGGGCAATCAGCCCCAGCATTTT.

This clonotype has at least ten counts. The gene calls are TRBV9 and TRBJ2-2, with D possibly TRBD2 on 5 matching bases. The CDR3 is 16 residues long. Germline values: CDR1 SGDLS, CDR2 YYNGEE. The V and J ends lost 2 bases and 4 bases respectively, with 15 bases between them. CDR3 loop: CASSVRLAAGTGELFF. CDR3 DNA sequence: TGTGCCAGCAGCGTTAGACTGGCCGCGGGCACCGGGGAGCTGTTTTTT.

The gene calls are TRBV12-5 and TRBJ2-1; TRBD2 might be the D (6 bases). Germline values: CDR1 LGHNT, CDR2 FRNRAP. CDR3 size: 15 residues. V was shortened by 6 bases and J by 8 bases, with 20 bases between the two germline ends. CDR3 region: CASGGRSRGIDEQFF. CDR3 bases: TGTGCTAGTGGCGGGCGGAGCCGGGGGATAGATGAGCAGTTCTTC.

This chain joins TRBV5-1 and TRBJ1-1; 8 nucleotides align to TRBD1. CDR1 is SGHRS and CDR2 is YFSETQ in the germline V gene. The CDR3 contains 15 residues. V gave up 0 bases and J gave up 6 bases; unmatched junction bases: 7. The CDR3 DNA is TGCGCCAGCAGCTTGGAACAGGGGGTTAGATCTGAAGCTTTCTTT. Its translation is CASSLEQGVRSEAFF. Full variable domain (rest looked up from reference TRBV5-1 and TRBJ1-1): KAGVTQTPRYLIKTRGQQVTLSCSPISGHRSVSWYQQTPGQGLQFLFEYFSETQRNKGNFPGRFSGRQFSNSRSEMNVSTLELGDSALYLCASSLEQGVRSEAFFGQGTRLTVV.

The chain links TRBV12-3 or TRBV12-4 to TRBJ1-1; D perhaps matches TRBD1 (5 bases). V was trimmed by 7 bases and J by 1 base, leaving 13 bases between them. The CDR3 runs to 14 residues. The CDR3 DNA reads TGTGCCAGCACCATGGGGACGGAGAACACTGAAGCTTTCTTT. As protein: CASTMGTENTEAFF.

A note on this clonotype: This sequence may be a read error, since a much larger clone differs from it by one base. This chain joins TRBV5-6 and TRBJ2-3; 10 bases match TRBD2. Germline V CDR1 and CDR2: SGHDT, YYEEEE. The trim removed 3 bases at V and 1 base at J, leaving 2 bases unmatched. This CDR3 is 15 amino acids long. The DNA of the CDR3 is TGTGCCAGCAGCTACGGGACTAGCGGCACAGATACGCAGTATTTT. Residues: CASSYGTSGTDTQYF.

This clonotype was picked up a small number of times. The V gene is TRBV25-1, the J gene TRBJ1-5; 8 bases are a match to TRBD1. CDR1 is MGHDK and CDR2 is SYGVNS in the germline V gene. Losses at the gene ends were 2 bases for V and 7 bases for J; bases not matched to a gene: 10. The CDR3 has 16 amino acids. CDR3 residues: CASSEVVTGDPQPQHF. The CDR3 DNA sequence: TGTGCCAGCAGTGAAGTCGTGACAGGGGATCCACAGCCCCAGCATTTT.

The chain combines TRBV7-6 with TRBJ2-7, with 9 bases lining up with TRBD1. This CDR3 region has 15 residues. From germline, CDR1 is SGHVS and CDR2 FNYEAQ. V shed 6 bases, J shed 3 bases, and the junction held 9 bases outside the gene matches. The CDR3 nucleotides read TGTGCCAGCAGTCCTGGGACAGGGCTCCTCTACGAGCAGTACGTC. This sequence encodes CASSPGTGLLYEQYV.

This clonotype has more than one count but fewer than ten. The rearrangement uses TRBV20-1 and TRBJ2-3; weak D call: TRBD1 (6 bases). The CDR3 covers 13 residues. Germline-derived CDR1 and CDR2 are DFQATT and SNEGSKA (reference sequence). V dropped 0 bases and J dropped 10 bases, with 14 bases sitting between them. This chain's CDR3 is CSARDRGIRAQYF. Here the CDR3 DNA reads TGCAGTGCTAGAGATAGGGGGATAAGGGCGCAGTATTTT.

DNA for the CDR3: TGCGCCAGCAGCTTGATAGGAGGCAGTCAGCCCCAGCATTTT. This translates into CASSLIGGSQPQHF. The chain recombines TRBV5-1 with TRBJ1-5; D call uncertain. The CDR3 is 14 residues long. Trimming removed 1 base at V and 6 bases at J, with 11 bases between. The V gene's germline CDR1 is SGHRS and CDR2 YFSETQ.

CDR3 bases: TGCAGTGCTAGCCCGGGACTAGCGGGAGGAGAGACCCAGTACTTC. It codes for CSASPGLAGGETQYF. The chain has TRBV20-1 and TRBJ2-5; the match to TRBD2 covers 15 bases. The CDR3 totals 15 residues. Germline CDR1 is DFQATT and CDR2 is SNEGSKA (reference sequence). Germline trimming cut 3 bases from V and 4 bases from J; bases unmatched to any gene: 3.

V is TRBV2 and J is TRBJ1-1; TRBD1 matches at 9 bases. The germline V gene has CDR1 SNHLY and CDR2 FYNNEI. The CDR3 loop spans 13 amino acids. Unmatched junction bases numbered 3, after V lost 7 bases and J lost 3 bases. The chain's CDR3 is CASMGQGHTEAFF. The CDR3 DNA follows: TGTGCCAGCATGGGACAGGGCCACACTGAAGCTTTCTTT.

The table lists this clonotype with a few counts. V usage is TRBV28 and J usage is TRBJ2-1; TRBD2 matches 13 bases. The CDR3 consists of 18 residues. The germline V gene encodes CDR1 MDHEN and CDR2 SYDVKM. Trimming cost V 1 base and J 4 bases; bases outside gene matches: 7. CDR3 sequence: CASSLSTSGGSLYNEQFF. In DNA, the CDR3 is TGTGCCAGCAGTTTATCGACTAGCGGGGGGTCACTTTACAATGAGCAGTTCTTC.